This TCR beta chain was sequenced for a study of blood T cells in healthy people across ages. Study context: Through template switching, about one barcoded beta molecule was captured per two T cells, as measured in model experiments. Findings and limits, study-wide: There was no known CMV status for donors, so expanded clonotype changes were possibly confounded. Estimated diversity, derived from one million T cells, was regarded as an underestimate.

The draw of peripheral blood yielded about 9.4 milliliters from each donor. Per the germline V gene, CDR1 is SGHTA and CDR2 is FQGNSA. V was pared by 3 bases and J by 4 bases, with 3 bases of the junction left unmatched. This CDR3 is built from 14 residues. A second PCR of about 7 to 12 cycles used a sample-barcoded 5' primer and a J-beta primer mix. TCRdb fed the 5' RACE reads into MiXCR, producing one record per CDR3 protein. The data show 780,000 or so distinct CDR3 sequences, with roughly 25% seen just once and 3.7% held by the top ten. This clonotype has a handful of counts. Antigen unknown. These data were likewise used in another study, on T cells of mothers and their children.

The chain combines TRBV7-2 with TRBJ2-3; TRBD1 aligns across 8 bases. The source is a boy aged 5-17 years in good health. The sequencing input was blood. The CDR3 DNA follows: TGTGCCAGCAGCTTGGACAGGGTCCCAGATACGCAGTATTTT. Translating gives CASSLDRVPDTQYF.